This T cell receptor (beta chain) originates from a study of regulatory T cells in long-lasting Graves disease. Notes on the study in general: Newly diagnosed Graves' patients had higher TCR diversity than persistent ones. Among the persistent patients, fewer than 3,000 public clonotypes were shared, more than the approximately 960 shared among new patients.

With regard to this clonotype: The antigen remains undetermined.

Investigators prepared the TCR beta libraries by applying iRepertoire HTBI primers and Arm-PCR of CDR3 regions. One entry per CDR3 protein results from TCRdb running MiXCR on the multiplex PCR reads. The repertoire consists of fewer than 650,000 distinct CDR3 sequences, with 15% to 20% occurring once and the leading ten covering around 13%. The time point was: newly diagnosed GD, antithyroid drugs for less than 3 months. Scientists built the TCR library using RNA that was extracted from PBMCs. Roughly 9.3 milliliters of peripheral blood were taken and placed in EDTA tubes. With 5 bases removed from V and 7 bases from J, the gap between germline ends came to 18 bases. The CDR3 consists of 15 residues. CDR1 SEHNR and CDR2 FQNEAQ come from the germline V gene (reference sequence). This same sample was also taken into another study, of T cells in Graves' hyperthyroidism and ophthalmopathy.

The source is a man aged 18 to 29 with Graves disease. This specimen consisted of peripheral blood mononuclear cells (PBMCs), obtained at new diagnosis, from a patient treated with antithyroid drugs. The chain employs TRBV7-9 and TRBJ1-5, with D unclear. CDR3 protein: CASSPAGAEGQPQHF. CDR3 DNA: TGTGCCAGCAGCCCCGCAGGAGCTGAAGGACAGCCCCAGCATTTT.